These 32 T cell receptor beta chains came from one sample sequenced in a study of OX40 agonist ivuxolimab in advanced cancers. Repertoires were generated with immunoSEQ multiplex PCR, while TCRdb's copy carries only in-frame clones and drops some. The sample contains roughly 53,000 clones, approximately 88% of which appear only once. This sample comprised CD4+ or CD8+ T cells sorted from blood, obtained in a trial of the OX40 agonist ivuxolimab. These receptors came from an adult with an advanced solid tumor such as melanoma, head and neck, liver or kidney cancer.

This sequence joins TRBV10-1 and TRBJ1-1, with 9 bases aligning to TRBD1. Germline V gene lookup returns CDR1 WNHNN and CDR2 SYGVQD (reference sequence). J was trimmed by 4 bases and V by 5 bases; bases with no gene match: 5. This CDR3 has 14 amino acids. CDR3 bases: TGCGCCAGCAGTATGGGACAGGGTACCACTGAAGCTTTCTTT. Translating it yields CASSMGQGTTEAFF.

This clone was seen only a few times. The chain recombines TRBV5-1 with TRBJ2-1, with D unclear. V lost 0 bases and J lost 8, with 18 bases in between. The germline V gene has CDR1 SGHRS and CDR2 YFSETQ. The CDR3 runs to 16 residues. The CDR3 here is CASSLGLGLQDHEQFF. The CDR3 DNA sequence: TGCGCCAGCAGCTTGGGCTTGGGTCTCCAGGACCATGAGCAGTTCTTC.

This chain joins TRBV6-5 and TRBJ1-4, with D perhaps TRBD1 (6 bases). Germline V CDR1 and CDR2: MNHEY, SVGAGI. V lost 10 bases and J lost 10, with 16 bases in between. The CDR3 contains 12 residues. In DNA form, the CDR3 reads TGTGCCACTTGGAGGAGGGGGGGAAAACTGTTTTTT. It translates to CATWRRGGKLFF.

V and J are TRBV5-4 and TRBJ1-1, with D possibly matching TRBD1 (5 bases). The CDR3 totals 14 residues. CDR1 SGHNT and CDR2 YYREEE come from the germline V gene (reference sequence). V was cut by 4 bases and J by 1 base, with 11 bases left in between. The CDR3 spells CASSIDGANTEAFF. The CDR3 DNA reads TGTGCCAGCAGCATCGACGGGGCGAACACTGAAGCTTTCTTT.

The CDR3 DNA reads TGTGCCAGCACCTCCTGGGGGAAATGGGGGGAAGAGACCCAGTACTTC. Translating gives CASTSWGKWGEETQYF. The chain has TRBV27 and TRBJ2-5; a weak D match, TRBD2 (6 bases). Germline V gene sequence: CDR1 MNHEY, CDR2 SMNVEV (reference sequence). There are 16 residues in the CDR3. The V end was cut by 7 bases, the J end by 3 bases, with 21 bases between.

J is TRBJ2-5 and V is TRBV7-8, with D possibly TRBD2 on 5 matching bases. Looked up from germline, CDR1 is SGHVS and CDR2 is FQNEAQ. V shed 3 bases and J shed 1 base, with 12 bases lying between them. This CDR3 has 15 residues. As DNA, the CDR3 is TGTGCCAGCAGCTTGGGCGGGTTGGTCCAAGAGACCCAGTACTTC. This codes for CASSLGGLVQETQYF.

The chain links TRBV5-1 to TRBJ2-2; D not resolved. The CDR3 spans 17 residues. V shed 0 bases and J shed 4 bases, with 16 bases lying between them. Germline V gene lookup returns CDR1 SGHRS and CDR2 YFSETQ. The CDR3 coding sequence is TGCGCCAGCAGCTTGGGGACGACTGGGCGAGCCACCGGGGAGCTGTTTTTT. This gives the protein CASSLGTTGRATGELFF.

The table lists this clone with a count of one. The rearrangement uses TRBV5-6 and TRBJ2-3; possibly TRBD1 or TRBD2 for D (5 bases each). The CDR3 contains 14 residues. V was pared by 0 bases and J by 6 bases, with 11 bases between. Germline loops: CDR1 SGHDT, CDR2 YYEEEE. CDR3 loop: CASSLAAGTDTQYF. The CDR3, as DNA: TGTGCCAGCAGCTTGGCCGCAGGGACCGATACGCAGTATTTT.

This clone appeared a few times. The chain employs TRBV15 and TRBJ2-2; a possible D gene is TRBD1 (6 bases). CDR3 length equals 18 residues. Germline CDR1 LNHNV, CDR2 YYDKDF (reference sequence). With 0 bases removed from V and 0 bases from J, the gap between germline ends came to 14 bases. CDR3 sequence reads: CATSRDPVRGPNTGELFF. CDR3 nucleotide sequence: TGTGCCACCAGCAGAGATCCAGTCAGGGGCCCGAACACCGGGGAGCTGTTTTTT.

This clone has just one count. V usage is TRBV7-8 and J usage is TRBJ1-5; maybe TRBD1 (5 bases). Between the trimmed V and J ends, which lost 3 bases and 1 base, there was a span of 7 bases. CDR1 and CDR2 (germline): SGHVS, FQNEAQ. The CDR3 length is 14 residues. The chain's CDR3 is CASSFTGSNQPQHF. CDR3 coding DNA: TGTGCCAGCAGCTTTACAGGAAGCAATCAGCCCCAGCATTTT.

This clone was counted a few times. V gene TRBV28 combines with J gene TRBJ2-2; 7 bases match TRBD1. Germline assignment: CDR1 MDHEN and CDR2 SYDVKM. V was pared by 6 bases and J by 7 bases, with 17 bases of the junction left unmatched. The CDR3 loop spans 17 amino acids. CDR3 sequence: CASSDSRWDSRGGELFF. CDR3 nucleotide sequence: TGTGCCAGCAGCGACTCCCGGTGGGACAGCCGGGGCGGGGAGCTGTTTTTT.

The rearrangement links TRBV5-1 to TRBJ2-4, with D perhaps being TRBD1 or TRBD2 (5 bases each). Deletions cut 4 bases from V and 0 bases from J, with 14 bases between. Germline values: CDR1 SGHRS, CDR2 YFSETQ. This CDR3 is 16 amino acids long. The CDR3 loop is CASSLGVGLAKNIQYF. The CDR3 DNA reads TGCGCCAGCAGCCTGGGGGTAGGACTAGCCAAAAACATTCAGTACTTC.

The chain combines TRBV5-7 with TRBJ1-2; D is uncertain. TRBV5-7 has ORF status, its function being uncertain. V was shortened by 4 bases and J by 6 bases, with 13 bases between the two germline ends. The CDR3 has 13 amino acids. CDR3: CASSTRGYHGYTF. In DNA, the CDR3 is TGTGCCAGCAGCACAAGAGGGTACCATGGCTACACCTTC.

J is TRBJ1-2 and V is TRBV7-2; 9 nucleotides line up with TRBD1. Trimming removed 2 bases from V and 7 bases from J; junction bases left unmatched: 8. This CDR3 contains 15 residues. Germline CDR1 is SGHTA and CDR2 is FQGNSA. CDR3 residues: CASSLFGTGTAGYTF. CDR3 bases: TGTGCCAGCAGCTTATTTGGGACAGGGACTGCTGGCTACACCTTC.

In the case of this clone: One end of the junction does not line up with germline, which may come from a read error. V is TRBV5-4 and J is TRBJ2-7; 8 bases match TRBD1. Germline CDR1 reads SGHNT; CDR2 reads YYREEE (reference sequence). There are 15 residues in the CDR3. CDR3: CASSQDLGQAYEQYF. The CDR3 DNA reads TGCGCCAGCAGCCAAGATCTGGGACAGGCCTACGAGCAGTACTTC. Drawing the rest from reference TRBV5-4 and TRBJ2-7, the complete variable domain is ETGVTQSPTHLIKTRGQQVTLRCSSQSGHNTVSWYQQALGQGPQFIFQYYREEENGRGNFPPRFSGLQFPNYSSELNVNALELDDSALYLCASSQDLGQAYEQYFGPGTRLTVT.

The V call is TRBV4-2, the J call TRBJ1-4; D not resolved. The CDR3 totals 17 residues. Trimming removed 0 bases from V and 2 bases from J, with 13 bases in between. CDR1 is LGHNA, CDR2 YNFKEQ, per germline. The CDR3 loop reads CASSQDGVRATNEKLFF. In nucleotides, the CDR3 is TGTGCCAGCAGCCAAGATGGTGTGAGGGCTACTAATGAAAAACTGTTTTTT.

This clone showed up just a few times. This chain joins TRBV6-4 and TRBJ1-6; possible D gene TRBD1, 6 bases. This CDR3 has 14 amino acids. V was pared by 4 bases and J by 7 bases, with 11 bases between. The germline V gene encodes CDR1 MRHNA and CDR2 SNTAGT. The CDR3 DNA reads TGTGCCAGCAGTGTGGGGGGCTCGAATTCACCCCTCCACTTT. This gives the protein CASSVGGSNSPLHF.

The chain couples TRBV30 to TRBJ2-7; 15 nucleotides agree with TRBD2. Germline loops: CDR1 GTSNPN, CDR2 SVGIG (reference sequence). J was trimmed by 5 bases and V by 8 bases; bases with no gene match: 1. The CDR3 length is 12 residues. CDR3 nucleotides: TGTGCCGGGACTAGCGGGAGGAACGAGCAGTACTTC. Its protein product is CAGTSGRNEQYF.

The chain links TRBV6-5 to TRBJ1-6, with D uncertain. The V end lost 6 bases, the J end lost 5 bases, and 11 bases lay between the germline ends. Germline V gives CDR1 MNHEY, CDR2 SVGAGI. This CDR3 is built from 14 residues. The CDR3 reads CASRTVFNNSPLHF. CDR3 bases: TGTGCCAGCAGGACGGTTTTTAATAATTCACCCCTCCACTTT.

The CDR3 sequence: CASTPTGANYGYTF. CDR3 nucleotides: TGTGCCAGCACTCCCACGGGGGCTAACTATGGCTACACCTTC. This rearrangement joins TRBV27 to TRBJ1-2, with D perhaps TRBD1 (5 bases). The V gene's germline CDR1 is MNHEY and CDR2 SMNVEV (reference sequence). Trimming cost V 7 bases and J 0 bases, with 12 bases left between them. This CDR3 is built from 14 residues.

The chain uses TRBV11-1 and TRBJ2-1; 7 bases agree with TRBD2. Germline CDR1 SGHAT, CDR2 FQDESV (reference sequence). Losses at the gene ends were 4 bases for V and 4 bases for J; bases not matched to a gene: 4. This CDR3 spans 14 amino acids. The CDR3, as DNA: TGTGCCAGCAGCTCGGGACTACCATACAATGAGCAGTTCTTC. The encoded protein is CASSSGLPYNEQFF.

The CDR3 bases are TGTGCCACCCGACCGATAAATACTAATGAAAAACTGTTTTTT. This gives the protein CATRPINTNEKLFF. The chain joins TRBV19 to TRBJ1-4; D uncertain. The CDR3 extends over 14 amino acids. V was cut by 10 bases and J by 2 bases, with 14 bases left in between. In germline, CDR1 is LNHDA, CDR2 SQIVND (reference sequence).

This chain uses TRBV19 with TRBJ2-1; 8 positions match TRBD2. Germline CDR1 and CDR2: LNHDA and SQIVND (reference sequence). V dropped 1 base and J dropped 13; count of bases not matched to a gene: 12. The length of the CDR3 is 15 residues. The CDR3 DNA reads TGTGCCAGTAGTATAGTAACGGGGACGGGAGGGCCTCAGTTCTTC. As protein: CASSIVTGTGGPQFF.

This chain links TRBV27 with TRBJ1-4, with 8 bases matching TRBD1. Unmatched junction bases numbered 4, after V lost 4 bases and J lost 6 bases. Germline loops: CDR1 MNHEY, CDR2 SMNVEV (reference sequence). CDR3 length: 14 residues. CDR3 protein: CASSSQGGYEKLFF. As DNA, the CDR3 is TGTGCCAGCAGTTCACAGGGGGGATATGAAAAACTGTTTTTT.

The chain carries TRBV5-1 and TRBJ2-1; 10 positions agree with TRBD2. The V gene end was trimmed by 0 bases and the J gene end by 8 bases; junction bases not matched to a gene: 8. CDR3 size: 16 residues. The germline CDR1 and CDR2 sequences are SGHRS and YFSETQ. DNA of the CDR3: TGCGCCAGCAGCTTGGGGAGCGGGGGGGCCGGATATGAGCAGTTCTTC. Its translation: CASSLGSGGAGYEQFF.

This clone came up a few times. The V call is TRBV7-2, the J call TRBJ2-2; the match to TRBD1 covers 7 bases. Germline-derived CDR1 and CDR2 are SGHTA and FQGNSA. Losses at the gene ends were 0 bases for V and 5 bases for J; bases not matched to a gene: 3. This CDR3 is built from 15 residues. The CDR3 protein is CASSLANRGTGELFF. In DNA, the CDR3 is TGTGCCAGCAGCTTAGCAAACAGGGGAACCGGGGAGCTGTTTTTT.

The sample holds a few counts of this clone. The J gene is TRBJ2-5, the V gene TRBV18; D may match TRBD1 or TRBD2 (6 bases each). The ends were cut back, 6 bases at V and 5 bases at J, with 13 bases in the middle. The CDR3 totals 13 residues. CDR1 and CDR2 from the germline V gene are KGHSH and LQKENI. This chain's CDR3 is CASSQGTAETQYF. The DNA for the CDR3 is TGTGCCAGCTCGCAGGGGACTGCCGAGACCCAGTACTTC.

This sequence joins TRBV5-6 and TRBJ2-2; TRBD2 agrees at 7 bases. J was trimmed by 1 base and V by 3 bases; bases with no gene match: 6. The CDR3 length is 16 residues. Germline CDR1 is SGHDT and CDR2 is YYEEEE. CDR3 coding DNA: TGTGCCAGCAGCTCCCTCGGGAGGCTGAACACCGGGGAGCTGTTTTTT. Translating gives CASSSLGRLNTGELFF.

The gene calls are TRBV7-2 and TRBJ1-3; D is ambiguous. CDR3 size: 15 residues. V lost 1 base and J 0 bases, leaving 7 bases between the germline ends. The germline gives CDR1 SGHTA, CDR2 FQGNSA. CDR3 amino acids: CASSLDPSSGNTIYF. The CDR3, as DNA: TGTGCCAGCAGCTTAGACCCCAGCTCTGGAAACACCATATATTTT.

This chain links TRBV29-1 with TRBJ2-1; D may be TRBD2 (5 bases). The CDR3 runs 15 residues. Germline values: CDR1 SQVTM, CDR2 ANQGSEA. The ends were cut back, 5 bases at V and 6 bases at J, with 20 bases in the middle. The CDR3 is CSVMPPIREANEQFF. The CDR3 coding sequence is TGCAGCGTTATGCCCCCCATTCGGGAAGCCAATGAGCAGTTCTTC.

This rearrangement joins TRBV5-4 to TRBJ1-1, with 7 bases that match TRBD1. Unmatched junction bases numbered 2, after V lost 5 bases and J lost 1 base. This CDR3 has 13 residues. Germline assignment: CDR1 SGHNT and CDR2 YYREEE (reference sequence). The CDR3 DNA sequence: TGTGCCAGCAGGGGACAGTCGAACACTGAAGCTTTCTTT. This encodes CASRGQSNTEAFF.

The V call is TRBV2, the J call TRBJ1-1, with D possibly matching TRBD1 (6 bases). From germline, CDR1 is SNHLY and CDR2 FYNNEI. The CDR3 sequence is 16 residues long. The V end lost 6 bases, the J end lost 0 bases, and 17 bases lay between the germline ends. As DNA, the CDR3 is TGTGCCAGCAGGGGGTTCGGGGGCGGTTTGAACACTGAAGCTTTCTTT. Protein: CASRGFGGGLNTEAFF. The full variable domain, in which reference TRBV2 and TRBJ1-1 provide the parts outside the CDR3, is EPEVTQTPSHQVTQMGQEVILRCVPISNHLYFYWYRQILGQKVEFLVSFYNNEISEKSEIFDDQFSVERPDGSNFTLKIRSTKLEDSAMYFCASRGFGGGLNTEAFFGQGTRLTVV.